What follows are 17 T cell receptor beta chains derived from one specimen sequenced in a study of vaccination and CD4 T cells after COVID-19 (dated by TCRdb to between 2021 and 2023). The treatment or condition tag for this specimen amounts to: roughly 10-day PBMC culture with coronavirus spike peptide pools or control peptides (ViraFEST assay). Libraries were prepared through PCR. Sequencing was performed on an Illumina iSeq 100. DNA from cultured CD4+ T cells underwent TCR sequencing with the Oncomine TCR Beta short-read assay at the Johns Hopkins FTIC core. The public reads were reprocessed in TCRdb via fastp at Q25 and MiXCR, keeping in-frame beta chains. Rows are unified per CDR3 protein, each entry keeping the most common DNA and genes. The sample yields just under 20,000 distinct CDR3 sequences; 52% were counted once. Jointly, the top ten make up 9.6% of the sample. Their recognized antigens are unknown.

Sequencing used CD4+ T cells from blood, cultured in vitro. The origin of the receptors is a human donor who had recovered from COVID-19.

In its sample, this clonotype was seen a few times. The genes are TRBV6-1 and TRBJ1-5; D possibly corresponds to TRBD1 (6 bases). Germline assignment: CDR1 MNHNS and CDR2 SASEGT. The CDR3 sequence is 15 residues long. The V gene lost 4 bases and the J gene lost 1 base, with 11 bases spanning the gap. The CDR3 region is CASSAIGTSNQPQHF. CDR3 in DNA: TGTGCCAGCAGTGCTATAGGGACAAGCAATCAGCCCCAGCATTTT.

This chain links TRBV20-1 with TRBJ1-4; 7 nucleotides line up with TRBD1. The germline V gene encodes CDR1 DFQATT and CDR2 SNEGSKA (reference sequence). The CDR3 is 13 residues long. V lost 6 bases and J lost 8; bases outside the gene matches: 9. CDR3: CSAPRQGGEKLFF. The CDR3 DNA reads as TGCAGTGCCCCGCGACAGGGAGGCGAAAAACTGTTTTTT.

The chain recombines TRBV12-3 or TRBV12-4 with TRBJ2-1; D might be TRBD2 (5 bases). V lost 5 bases, J lost 10 bases, and 9 bases lay in between. CDR3 length: 11 amino acids. CDR3 in DNA: TGTGCCAGCAGTCGTAGCGAGGAGCAGTTCTTC. This translates into CASSRSEEQFF.

This clonotype was picked up a small number of times. The CDR3 protein is CASSFPGAPNQPQHF. In DNA form, the CDR3 reads TGTGCCAGCAGTTTTCCCGGGGCCCCGAATCAGCCCCAGCATTTT. V usage is TRBV28 and J usage is TRBJ1-5; TRBD1 is a possible D gene (5 bases). CDR3 size: 15 residues. Deletions cut 3 bases from V and 4 bases from J, with 13 bases between. Germline CDR1 reads MDHEN; CDR2 reads SYDVKM. Variable domain in full (rest from reference TRBV28 and TRBJ1-5): DVKVTQSSRYLVKRTGEKVFLECVQDMDHENMFWYRQDPGLGLRLIYFSYDVKMKEKGDIPEGYSVSREKKERFSLILESASTNQTSMYLCASSFPGAPNQPQHFGDGTRLSIL.

The CDR3 protein is CSPLNYEQYF. DNA of the CDR3: TGCAGTCCTCTAAACTACGAGCAGTACTTC. The rearrangement links TRBV20-1 to TRBJ2-7; no firm D call. Germline CDR1 DFQATT, CDR2 SNEGSKA (reference sequence). The V gene lost 8 bases and the J gene lost 3 bases, with 8 bases spanning the gap. The CDR3 sequence is 10 residues long.

This clonotype showed up just a few times. V usage is TRBV7-9 and J usage is TRBJ2-7; TRBD1 matches 12 bases. Germline V gives CDR1 SEHNR, CDR2 FQNEAQ (reference sequence). The CDR3 loop spans 16 amino acids. After removal of 2 bases from V and 5 bases from J, the junction contained 7 bases not matched to a gene. CDR3 DNA: TGTGCCAGCAGCTTACTGGGACAGGGGGCTAGCCACGAGCAGTACTTC. It yields the protein CASSLLGQGASHEQYF.

This clonotype was seen only a few times. One junction end does not reproduce the germline sequence, and a read error may be involved. The chain joins TRBV12-3 or TRBV12-4 to TRBJ1-2; D unclear. The CDR3 runs to 13 residues. The CDR3: CASSLGVLVQLAF. The CDR3 DNA sequence: TGTGCCAGCAGTTTAGGCGTTTTGGTGCAGTTAGCCTTC.

V gene TRBV6-2 or TRBV6-3 combines with J gene TRBJ1-1, with 7 bases that match TRBD1. The CDR3 runs to 13 residues. The V segment lost 6 bases and the J segment 11 bases; nucleotides outside the gene matches: 12. Germline values: CDR1 MNHEY, CDR2 SVGEGT. CDR3 sequence reads: CASSSAILGGAFF. CDR3 DNA sequence: TGTGCCAGCAGCTCCGCGATTCTAGGGGGCGCTTTCTTT.

This chain joins TRBV6-1 and TRBJ1-2; D may be TRBD1 (5 bases). This CDR3 is built from 15 residues. Germline V lookup: CDR1 MNHNS, CDR2 SASEGT. The germline V and J ends were trimmed by 4 bases and 6 bases, with 18 bases remaining between them. The CDR3 DNA sequence: TGTGCCAGCAGTGTCCGAGGGGCGACGTGGGATGGCTACACCTTC. Translating it yields CASSVRGATWDGYTF.

The rearrangement uses TRBV4-2 and TRBJ1-3; tentative D call: TRBD1 (5 bases). V gave up 0 bases and J gave up 4 bases, with 10 bases separating them. The CDR3 runs to 15 residues. Germline V gene lookup returns CDR1 LGHNA and CDR2 YNFKEQ. The CDR3 protein is CASSQDGQGGNTIYF. CDR3 in DNA: TGTGCCAGCAGCCAAGACGGCCAGGGCGGAAACACCATATATTTT.

The gene calls are TRBV27 and TRBJ2-3; 12 positions match TRBD2. The CDR3 sequence is 17 residues long. The J segment lost 1 base and the V segment lost 3 bases, leaving 5 bases of the junction unmatched. CDR1 and CDR2 (germline): MNHEY, SMNVEV (reference sequence). The CDR3 region is CASSLSSGRAGTDTQYF. The CDR3 nucleotides read TGTGCCAGCAGTTTGTCTAGCGGGAGGGCAGGCACAGATACGCAGTATTTT.

The chain couples TRBV5-4 to TRBJ1-2; no reliable D call. Trimming pared 0 bases from V and 8 bases from J, leaving 11 bases between. The CDR3 loop spans 13 amino acids. Germline CDR1 and CDR2: SGHNT and YYREEE (reference sequence). As DNA, the CDR3 is TGTGCCAGCAGCTTGGCGCATACTGGGGGCTACACCTTC. Residues: CASSLAHTGGYTF.

The CDR3 DNA reads TGTGCCAGCAGCGGGACAGAATTCTCCTACGAGCAGTACTTC. As protein: CASSGTEFSYEQYF. The chain links TRBV6-1 to TRBJ2-7, with 7 nucleotides matching TRBD1. This CDR3 comprises 14 residues. V shed 6 bases, J shed 0 bases, and the junction held 5 bases outside the gene matches. The germline V gene has CDR1 MNHNS and CDR2 SASEGT.

Regarding this clonotype: At one of its ends the junction is not consistent with the germline gene, which may arise from a read error. The J gene is TRBJ2-3, the V gene TRBV5-4; no definite D call. The CDR3 covers 16 residues. The V gene's germline CDR1 is SGHNT and CDR2 YYREEE (reference sequence). Written as DNA, the CDR3 is TGTGCCGGCAGCTCCACAAAAAGAGCAAGCACAGACACGCAGTATTTT. This codes for CAGSSTKRASTDTQYF.

This clonotype was seen more than once but under ten times. V and J are TRBV24-1 and TRBJ2-3, with 12 bases fitting TRBD2. The CDR3 sequence is 16 residues long. V shed 3 bases, J shed 6 bases, and the junction held 6 bases outside the gene matches. Germline V gene data show CDR1 as KGHDR and CDR2 as SFDVKD. This chain's CDR3 is CATSDVTSGGGDTQYF. CDR3 nucleotides: TGTGCCACCAGTGATGTGACTAGCGGGGGCGGGGATACGCAGTATTTT.

The chain is built from TRBV28 and TRBJ2-3; no clear D gene. The CDR3 is 16 amino acids. Trimming took 7 bases from V and 0 from J, leaving 17 bases between them. The germline gives CDR1 MDHEN, CDR2 SYDVKM. CDR3 in amino acids: CASTAGRIISTDTQYF. The CDR3 bases are TGTGCCAGCACGGCAGGACGGATAATAAGCACAGATACGCAGTATTTT. The complete variable domain, with remaining parts taken from reference TRBV28 and TRBJ2-3, reads DVKVTQSSRYLVKRTGEKVFLECVQDMDHENMFWYRQDPGLGLRLIYFSYDVKMKEKGDIPEGYSVSREKKERFSLILESASTNQTSMYLCASTAGRIISTDTQYFGPGTRLTVL.

The table lists this clonotype with a few counts. The V gene is TRBV7-9, the J gene TRBJ2-6, with D maybe TRBD1 (6 bases). The CDR3 is 15 residues long. V was shortened by 6 bases and J by 1 base, with 10 bases between the two germline ends. Germline values: CDR1 SEHNR, CDR2 FQNEAQ (reference sequence). CDR3 DNA sequence: TGTGCCAGCAGAAAGACAGGATCTGGGGCCAACGTCCTGACTTTC. Encoded protein: CASRKTGSGANVLTF.